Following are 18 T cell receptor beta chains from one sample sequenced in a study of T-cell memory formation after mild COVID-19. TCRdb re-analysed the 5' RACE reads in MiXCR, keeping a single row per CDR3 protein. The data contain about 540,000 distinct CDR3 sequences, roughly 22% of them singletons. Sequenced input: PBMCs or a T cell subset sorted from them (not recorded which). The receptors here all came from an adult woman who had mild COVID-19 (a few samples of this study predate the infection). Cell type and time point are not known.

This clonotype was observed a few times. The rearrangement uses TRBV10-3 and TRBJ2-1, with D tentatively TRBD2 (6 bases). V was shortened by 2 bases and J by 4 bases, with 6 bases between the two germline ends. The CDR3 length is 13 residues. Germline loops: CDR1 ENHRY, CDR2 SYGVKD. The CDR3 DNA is TGTGCCATCAGTGAGCGGGGGTACAATGAGCAGTTCTTC. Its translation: CAISERGYNEQFF.

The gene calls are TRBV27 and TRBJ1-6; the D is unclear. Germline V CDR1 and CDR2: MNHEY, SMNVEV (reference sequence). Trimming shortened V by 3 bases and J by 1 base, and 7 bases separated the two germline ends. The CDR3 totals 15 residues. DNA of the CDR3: TGTGCCAGCAGTTTGCCTAGGTCCTATAATTCACCCCTCCACTTT. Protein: CASSLPRSYNSPLHF.

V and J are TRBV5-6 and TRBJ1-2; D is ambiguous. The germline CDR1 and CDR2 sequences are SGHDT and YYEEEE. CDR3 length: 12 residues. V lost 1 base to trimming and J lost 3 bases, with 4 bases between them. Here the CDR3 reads CASSLWDYGYTF. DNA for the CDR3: TGTGCCAGCAGCTTGTGGGACTATGGCTACACCTTC.

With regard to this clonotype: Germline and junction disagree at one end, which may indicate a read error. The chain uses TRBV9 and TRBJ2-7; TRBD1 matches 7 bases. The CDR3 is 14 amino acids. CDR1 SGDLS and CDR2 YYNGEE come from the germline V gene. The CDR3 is CASSPGQLTYEQYF. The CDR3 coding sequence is TGCGCCAGCAGCCCGGGACAGCTAACCTACGAGCAGTACTTC.

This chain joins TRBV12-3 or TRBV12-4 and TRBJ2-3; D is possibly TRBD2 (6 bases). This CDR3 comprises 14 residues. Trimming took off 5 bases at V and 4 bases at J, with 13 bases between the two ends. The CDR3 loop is CASSLPPSADTQYF. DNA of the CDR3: TGTGCCAGCAGTCTTCCCCCTAGCGCAGATACGCAGTATTTT.

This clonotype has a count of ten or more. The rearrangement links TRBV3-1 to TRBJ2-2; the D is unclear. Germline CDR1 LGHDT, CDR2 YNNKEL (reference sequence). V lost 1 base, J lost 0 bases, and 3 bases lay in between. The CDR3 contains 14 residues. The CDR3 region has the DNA TGTGCCAGCAGCCAAGGGTCGAACACCGGGGAGCTGTTTTTT. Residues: CASSQGSNTGELFF.

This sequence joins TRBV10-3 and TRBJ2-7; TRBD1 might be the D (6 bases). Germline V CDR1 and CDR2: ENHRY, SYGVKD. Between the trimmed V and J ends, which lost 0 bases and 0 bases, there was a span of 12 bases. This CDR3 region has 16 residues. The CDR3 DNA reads TGTGCCATCAGTGAGTCGGGGGCATCGAGCTCCTACGAGCAGTACTTC. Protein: CAISESGASSSYEQYF.

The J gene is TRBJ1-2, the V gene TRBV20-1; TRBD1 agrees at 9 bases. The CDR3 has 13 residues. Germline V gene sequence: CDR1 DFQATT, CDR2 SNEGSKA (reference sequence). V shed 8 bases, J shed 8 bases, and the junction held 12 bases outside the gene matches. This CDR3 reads CSTRDRAFRGYTF. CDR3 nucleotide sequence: TGCAGTACCCGGGACAGGGCTTTTCGGGGCTACACCTTC.

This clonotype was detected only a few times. For the CDR3, the DNA is TGCGCCAGCAGCCAAGACGGGGGTAGCGGGGGGTACAATGAGCAGTTCTTC. It encodes CASSQDGGSGGYNEQFF. V is TRBV4-1 and J is TRBJ2-1; 10 bases fit TRBD2. The ends lost 0 bases at V and 4 bases at J; junction bases unmatched: 6. CDR3 length: 17 residues. Germline CDR1 is MGHRA and CDR2 is YSYEKL.

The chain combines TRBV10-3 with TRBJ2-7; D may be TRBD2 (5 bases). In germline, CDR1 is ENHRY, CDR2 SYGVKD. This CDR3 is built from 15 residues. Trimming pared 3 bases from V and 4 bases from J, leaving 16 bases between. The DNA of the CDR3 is TGTGCCATCAGTGATCCCGGGATCCAGCCTTACGAGCAGTACTTC. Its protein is CAISDPGIQPYEQYF.

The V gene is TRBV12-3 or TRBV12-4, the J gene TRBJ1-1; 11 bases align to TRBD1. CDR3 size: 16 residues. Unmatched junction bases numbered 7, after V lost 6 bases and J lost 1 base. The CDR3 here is CASSPGTGGRNTEAFF. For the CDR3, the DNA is TGTGCCAGCAGCCCCGGGACAGGGGGTAGGAACACTGAAGCTTTCTTT.

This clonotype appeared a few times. The CDR3 nucleotides are TGTGCCAGCACCCACTCGACGGACAGGGGACAGCCCCAGCATTTT. Amino acid sequence: CASTHSTDRGQPQHF. This rearrangement joins TRBV12-3 or TRBV12-4 to TRBJ1-5, with 9 bases that match TRBD1. The CDR3 totals 15 residues. The V segment lost 7 bases and the J segment 7 bases; nucleotides outside the gene matches: 11.

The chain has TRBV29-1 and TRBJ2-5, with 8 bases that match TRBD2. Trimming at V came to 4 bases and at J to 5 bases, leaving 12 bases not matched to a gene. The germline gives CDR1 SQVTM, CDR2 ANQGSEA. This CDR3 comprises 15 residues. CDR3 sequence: CSVVVSGGVGETQYF. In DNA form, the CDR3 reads TGCAGCGTTGTTGTATCGGGAGGGGTGGGGGAGACCCAGTACTTC.

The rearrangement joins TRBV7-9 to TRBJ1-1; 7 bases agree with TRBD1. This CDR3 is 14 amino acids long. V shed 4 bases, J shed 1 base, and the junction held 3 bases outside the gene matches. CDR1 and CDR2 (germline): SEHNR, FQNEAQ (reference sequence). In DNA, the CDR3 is TGTGCCAGCAGCTCGGACAGGTGGAACACTGAAGCTTTCTTT. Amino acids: CASSSDRWNTEAFF.

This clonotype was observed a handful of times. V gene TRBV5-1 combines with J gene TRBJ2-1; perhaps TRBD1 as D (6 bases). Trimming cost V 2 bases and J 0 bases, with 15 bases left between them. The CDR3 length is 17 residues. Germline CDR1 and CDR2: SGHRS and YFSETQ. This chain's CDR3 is CASSFTRGVSSYNEQFF. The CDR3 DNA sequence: TGCGCCAGCAGCTTCACCAGGGGTGTCAGCTCCTACAATGAGCAGTTCTTC.

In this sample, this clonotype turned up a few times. This chain's CDR3 is CASSLGQDMPQHF. CDR3 DNA sequence: TGTGCCAGCAGCTTGGGACAGGATATGCCCCAGCATTTT. The genes are TRBV7-9 and TRBJ1-5; TRBD1 matches 8 bases. With 3 bases clipped from V and 9 bases from J, the junction kept 4 bases outside the gene matches. The CDR3 covers 13 residues. CDR1 and CDR2 from the germline V gene are SEHNR and FQNEAQ (reference sequence).

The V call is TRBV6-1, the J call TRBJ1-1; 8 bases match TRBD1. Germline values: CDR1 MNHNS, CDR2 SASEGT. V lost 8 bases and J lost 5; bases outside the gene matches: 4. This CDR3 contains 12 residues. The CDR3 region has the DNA TGTGCCAGCCGGACAGGGTTAACTGAAGCTTTCTTT. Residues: CASRTGLTEAFF.

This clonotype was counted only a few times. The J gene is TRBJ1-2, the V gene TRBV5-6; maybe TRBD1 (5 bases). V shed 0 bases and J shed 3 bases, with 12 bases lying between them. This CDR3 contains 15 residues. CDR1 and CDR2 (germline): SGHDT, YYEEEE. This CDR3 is CASSLAMEGHYGYTF. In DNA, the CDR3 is TGTGCCAGCAGCTTGGCTATGGAGGGGCACTATGGCTACACCTTC.